Shown below are 10 T cell receptor beta chains from a single sample sequenced in a study of T-cell reconstitution after alpha-beta-depleted transplantation in children. TCRbeta library construction was performed incorporating unique molecular identifiers. TCRdb ran MiXCR on the PCR reads and lists one entry per CDR3 protein. The data show over 200,000 distinct CDR3 sequences, approximately 10% seen once. The starting material was PBMCs, obtained before TCRalphabeta/CD19-depleted stem cell transplant. The receptors shown here come from a child less than two years old with acute myeloid leukemia, due to receive a stem cell transplant.

In this sample, this clonotype turned up many times. The chain couples TRBV7-9 to TRBJ2-1, with a tentative D call TRBD2 (5 bases). Between the trimmed V and J ends, which lost 3 bases and 7 bases, there was a span of 13 bases. This CDR3 is 14 amino acids long. Germline assignment: CDR1 SEHNR and CDR2 FQNEAQ (reference sequence). This CDR3 reads CASSFLAWGNEQFF. For the CDR3, the DNA is TGTGCCAGCAGCTTTCTAGCCTGGGGAAATGAGCAGTTCTTC.

This clonotype has a count of ten or more. The chain combines TRBV14 with TRBJ2-1; 10 bases are a match to TRBD2. The CDR3 spans 16 residues. Unmatched junction bases numbered 6, after V lost 4 bases and J lost 3 bases. The germline V gene encodes CDR1 SGHDN and CDR2 FVKESK. This CDR3 reads CASSLFSGRYYNEQFF. The CDR3 DNA sequence: TGTGCCAGCAGCCTATTTAGCGGGAGGTACTACAATGAGCAGTTCTTC. Based on the CDR3 plus reference TRBV14 and TRBJ2-1, the full variable domain is EAGVTQFPSHSVIEKGQTVTLRCDPISGHDNLYWYRRVMGKEIKFLLHFVKESKQDESGMPNNRFLAERTGGTYSTLKVQPAELEDSGVYFCASSLFSGRYYNEQFFGPGTRLTVL.

This clonotype was found many times. This chain links TRBV28 with TRBJ2-7; possibly TRBD2 for D (7 bases). Trimming took 2 bases from V and 6 from J, leaving 14 bases between them. This CDR3 contains 14 residues. CDR1 is MDHEN, CDR2 SYDVKM, per germline. CDR3 amino acids: CASSLGYREGEQYF. In DNA form, the CDR3 reads TGTGCCAGCAGTTTAGGGTACAGGGAGGGCGAGCAGTACTTC.

This clonotype showed up many times. DNA of the CDR3: TGCGCCAGCAGCAAGGCCCAGGGACAGAACACTGAAGCTTTCTTT. Translated, it gives CASSKAQGQNTEAFF. This sequence joins TRBV5-1 and TRBJ1-1; D perhaps matches TRBD1 (6 bases). CDR1 and CDR2 from the germline V gene are SGHRS and YFSETQ. The CDR3 length is 15 residues. The germline V and J ends were trimmed by 4 bases and 1 base, with 14 bases remaining between them.

This clonotype was counted at least ten times. The rearrangement links TRBV18 to TRBJ1-5; 8 nucleotides line up with TRBD1. From germline, CDR1 is KGHSH and CDR2 LQKENI. Trimming removed 6 bases from V and 4 bases from J; junction bases left unmatched: 5. CDR3 length equals 14 residues. CDR3 sequence reads: CASSYRDRNQPQHF. CDR3 bases: TGTGCCAGCTCTTACCGGGACAGGAATCAGCCCCAGCATTTT.

At least ten counts were recorded for this clonotype. This rearrangement joins TRBV5-6 to TRBJ2-2; TRBD2 is a possible D gene (5 bases). Trimming stripped 4 bases from V and 7 bases from J, with 11 bases between. Germline assignment: CDR1 SGHDT and CDR2 YYEEEE. This CDR3 has 13 amino acids. CDR3 DNA: TGTGCCAGCAGCCCGATCCGGGGCGGGGAGCTGTTTTTT. It translates to CASSPIRGGELFF.

This clonotype was recorded at least ten times. V is TRBV11-3 and J is TRBJ2-1; 11 nucleotides line up with TRBD2. CDR3 size: 15 residues. The germline gives CDR1 SGHNT, CDR2 YENEEA. The trim removed 6 bases at V and 4 bases at J, leaving 5 bases unmatched. CDR3 sequence reads: CASSPIAGGYNEQFF. CDR3 nucleotides: TGTGCCAGCAGTCCTATAGCGGGAGGGTACAATGAGCAGTTCTTC. The whole variable domain, remainder taken from reference TRBV11-3 and TRBJ2-1, is EAGVVQSPRYKIIEKKQPVAFWCNPISGHNTLYWYLQNLGQGPELLIRYENEEAVDDSQLPKDRFSAERLKGVDSTLKIQPAELGDSAVYLCASSPIAGGYNEQFFGPGTRLTVL.

This clonotype was picked up many times. V is TRBV12-3 or TRBV12-4 and J is TRBJ1-3; TRBD1 aligns across 7 bases. The V gene end was trimmed by 6 bases and the J gene end by 8 bases; junction bases not matched to a gene: 4. This CDR3 region has 12 residues. The CDR3 sequence: CASRTGRDTIYF. The CDR3 nucleotides read TGTGCCAGCAGGACAGGGAGGGACACCATATATTTT.

This clonotype has only a few counts. The chain couples TRBV30 to TRBJ2-1; no clear D. V was trimmed by 0 bases and J by 7 bases, leaving 10 bases between them. CDR3 size: 13 residues. The V gene's germline CDR1 is GTSNPN and CDR2 SVGIG (reference sequence). The DNA for the CDR3 is TGTGCCTGGAGTGTTTTTGAGAGAAATGAGCAGTTCTTC. The encoded protein is CAWSVFERNEQFF.

This clonotype was counted at least ten times. The chain uses TRBV12-3 or TRBV12-4 and TRBJ2-3; D not certain. V was clipped by 5 bases and J by 5 bases, with 14 bases between them. The CDR3 spans 14 residues. The CDR3 is CASSLLLTVDTQYF. The CDR3 nucleotides are TGTGCCAGCAGTCTTCTCCTGACCGTAGATACGCAGTATTTT.